One TCR beta chain is described in this entry. The sample comes from a study of blood T cell repertoires in COVID-19. Study overall: Samples taken during acute and convalescent COVID-19 were collected in the United States, Italy and Spain. Sample material is recorded as cDNA or gDNA derived from T cells, B-cell-depleted T cells, or PBMCs.

CDR3 length: 15 residues. Germline V gene sequence: CDR1 MNHEY, CDR2 SVGAGI. The V gene lost 0 bases and the J gene lost 4 bases, with 13 bases spanning the gap. Original data processing: Scientists estimated how many nucleated cells there were by amplifying reference gene primers. Sequencing was performed with immunoSEQ multiplex PCR; in TCRdb, only in-frame clones are kept and a portion is missing. Clonal size and the V and J genes are those of that table, whereas D and trimming came from the DNA. The table shows about 70,000 clones, with roughly 91% occurring only once. The source of this sequence is a young woman with acute or convalescent COVID-19. Sequencing input: peripheral blood. J is TRBJ2-7 and V is TRBV6-5; D is possibly TRBD1 (5 bases). This CDR3 is CASSYSGQSRYEQYF. The CDR3 DNA reads as TGTGCCAGCAGTTACTCCGGACAATCCCGATACGAGCAGTACTTC.